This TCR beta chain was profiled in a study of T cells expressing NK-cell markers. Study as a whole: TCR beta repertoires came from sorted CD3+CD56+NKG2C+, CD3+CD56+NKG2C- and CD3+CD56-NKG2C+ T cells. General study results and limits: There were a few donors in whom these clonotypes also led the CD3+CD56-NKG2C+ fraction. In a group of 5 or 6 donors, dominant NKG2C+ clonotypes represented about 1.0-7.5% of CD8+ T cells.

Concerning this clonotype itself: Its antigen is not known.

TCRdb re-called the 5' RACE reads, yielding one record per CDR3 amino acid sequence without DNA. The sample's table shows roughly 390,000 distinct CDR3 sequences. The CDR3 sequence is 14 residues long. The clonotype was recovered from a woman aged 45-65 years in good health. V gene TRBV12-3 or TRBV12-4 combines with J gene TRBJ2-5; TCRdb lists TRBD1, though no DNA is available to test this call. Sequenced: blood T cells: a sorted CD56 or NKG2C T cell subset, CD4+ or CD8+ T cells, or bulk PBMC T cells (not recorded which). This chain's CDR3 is CASSFQAGQETQYF.